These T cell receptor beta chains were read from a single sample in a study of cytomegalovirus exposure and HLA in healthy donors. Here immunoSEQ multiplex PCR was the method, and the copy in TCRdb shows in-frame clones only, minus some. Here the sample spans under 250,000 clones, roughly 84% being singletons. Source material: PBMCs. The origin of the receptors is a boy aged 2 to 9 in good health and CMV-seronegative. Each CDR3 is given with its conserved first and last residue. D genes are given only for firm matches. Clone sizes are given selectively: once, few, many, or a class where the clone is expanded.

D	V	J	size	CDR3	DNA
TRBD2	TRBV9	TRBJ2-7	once	CASSVAHGGADEQYF	TGTGCCAGCAGCGTAGCGCACGGGGGGGCCGACGAGCAGTACTTC
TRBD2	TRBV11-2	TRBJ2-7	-	CASSLGLAGSYEQYF	TGTGCCAGCAGCTTGGGACTAGCGGGATCCTACGAGCAGTACTTC
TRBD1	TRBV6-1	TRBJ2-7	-	CASSRTGGTYEQYF	TGTGCCAGCAGCCGGACAGGGGGCACCTACGAGCAGTACTTC
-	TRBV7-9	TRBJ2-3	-	CASSSWHQRSDTQYF	TGTGCCAGCAGCTCGTGGCACCAGCGCTCGGATACGCAGTATTTT
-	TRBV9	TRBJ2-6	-	CASSITSKGTGANVLTF	TGTGCCAGCAGCATAACAAGTAAGGGGACTGGGGCCAACGTCCTGACTTTC
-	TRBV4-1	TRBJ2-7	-	CASSQPWGLWEQYF	TGCGCCAGCAGCCAACCTTGGGGGCTTTGGGAGCAGTACTTC
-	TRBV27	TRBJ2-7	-	CASSLSGGAEQYF	TGTGCCAGCAGTTTATCGGGGGGAGCCGAGCAGTACTTC
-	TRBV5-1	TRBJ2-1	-	CASQGGGWDEQFF	TGCGCCAGCCAAGGAGGAGGGTGGGATGAGCAGTTCTTC
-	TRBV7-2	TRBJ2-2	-	CASSLGGSNTGELFF	TGTGCCAGCAGCTTAGGAGGATCGAACACCGGGGAGCTGTTTTTT
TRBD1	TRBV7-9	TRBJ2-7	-	CASSPGTGRAYEQYF	TGTGCCAGCAGCCCCGGGACAGGTCGAGCCTACGAGCAGTACTTC
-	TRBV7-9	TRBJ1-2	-	CASSFSGGYTF	TGTGCCAGCAGCTTCTCAGGTGGCTACACCTTC
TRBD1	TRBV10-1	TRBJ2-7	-	CASRTAGGGEQYF	TGCGCCAGCAGAACGGCAGGGGGTGGCGAGCAGTACTTC